The sequence of this T cell receptor (beta chain) was determined in a study of CD8 T cells in Susac syndrome. CDR3 size: 14 residues. Germline V gives CDR1 SGHDN, CDR2 FVKESK. V lost 2 bases, J lost 3 bases, and 7 bases lay in between. Reverse transcription used about 0.5 to 1 ug RNA and random hexamers. An immunoSEQ multiplex PCR generated amplified TCR beta CDR3 products spanning 54 Vbeta and 13 Jbeta. MiXCR, applied by TCRdb to the immunoSEQ multiplex PCR reads, yields one record per CDR3 protein. The data hold about 77,000 distinct CDR3 sequences, with around 93% observed a single time. Findings of the study overall: The relatively small number of individuals in the TCR sequencing and HLA analysis was acknowledged by the study.

Both CD4+ and CD8+ T cells were negatively isolated, and TEMRA cells underwent FACS enrichment. This clonotype was seen a few times. Its specificity is unknown. The J gene is TRBJ2-2, the V gene TRBV14; D ambiguous. This TCR was recovered from a human donor with Susac syndrome. Sequenced sample: CD4+ T cells from PBMCs. CDR3 sequence reads: CASSQKHYTGELFF. CDR3 coding DNA: TGTGCCAGCAGCCAAAAACATTACACCGGGGAGCTGTTTTTT.